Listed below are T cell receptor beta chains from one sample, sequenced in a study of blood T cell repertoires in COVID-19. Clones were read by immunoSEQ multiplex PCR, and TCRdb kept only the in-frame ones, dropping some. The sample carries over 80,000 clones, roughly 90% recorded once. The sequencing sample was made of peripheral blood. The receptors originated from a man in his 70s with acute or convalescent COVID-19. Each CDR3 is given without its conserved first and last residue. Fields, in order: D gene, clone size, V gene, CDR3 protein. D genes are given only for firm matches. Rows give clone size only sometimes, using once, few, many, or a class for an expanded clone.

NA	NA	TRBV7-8	ASSIDRSSYNSPLH
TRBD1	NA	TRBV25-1	ASSDGQGSMNTEAF
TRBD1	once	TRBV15	ATSIYRGGNQPQH
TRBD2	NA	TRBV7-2	ASSFGPAGGPVEQF
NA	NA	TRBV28	ASSSSRLGGNSNQPQH
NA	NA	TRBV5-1	ASSLGPGSGGYT
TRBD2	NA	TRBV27	ASSMGTSPREQY
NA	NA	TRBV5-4	ASSLELLSYEQY
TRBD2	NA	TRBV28	ASSISGVEQF
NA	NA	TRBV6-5	ASSTQQGKISPLH
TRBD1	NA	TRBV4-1	ASSQSDREHSPLH
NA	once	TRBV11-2	ASSLNPGLFSGQPQH
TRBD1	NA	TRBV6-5	ASSRGQSSEQY
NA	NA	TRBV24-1	ATSTCWNRVRGEVGNQPQH
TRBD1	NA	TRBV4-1	ASSLWTGRDEQY
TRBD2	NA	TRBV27	ASSLGRLAGGNEQF
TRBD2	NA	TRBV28	ATLSSSGSGSRSGELF
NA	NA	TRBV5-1	ASSAGPQGARYT
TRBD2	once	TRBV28	ASVRRAGGGRDTQY
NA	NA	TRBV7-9	ASFPRRDSNTGELF
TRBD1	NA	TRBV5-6	ASSSTGQGTYNEQF
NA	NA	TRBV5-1	ASSLEWPTSKGYT
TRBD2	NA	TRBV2	ASMEERTSGNEQF
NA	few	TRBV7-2	ASSFVLAFPTGELF
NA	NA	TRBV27	ASSLALPTDTQY
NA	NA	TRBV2	ASSREHEQY
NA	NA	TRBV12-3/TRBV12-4	ASSLVQRNTIY
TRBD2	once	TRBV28	ASSFWTSAGAEQF
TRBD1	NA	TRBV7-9	ASSLPGQGISPLH
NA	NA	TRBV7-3	ASSPQRGFADTQY
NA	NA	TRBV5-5	ASSPGDRSTDTQY
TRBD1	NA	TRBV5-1	ASSLSTRGQGGYEQY
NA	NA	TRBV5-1	ASSFEQPNTDTQY
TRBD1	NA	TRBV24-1	ATSDTTGQHTGELF
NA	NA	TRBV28	ASSVPRGGFAGELF
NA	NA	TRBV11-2	ASSPQGNTEAF
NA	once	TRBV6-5	ATASDGHNQPQH
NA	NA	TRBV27	ASRGRGLSNQPQH
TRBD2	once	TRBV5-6	ASSIRLAGGDEQF
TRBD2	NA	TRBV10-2	ASSPTFRLAGGDTQY
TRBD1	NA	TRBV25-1	ASSQAGGMNTEAF
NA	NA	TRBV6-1	ASIRGAQGEKLF
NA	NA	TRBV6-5	ASSYYTGELF
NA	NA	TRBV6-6	ASSYSIGGYEQY
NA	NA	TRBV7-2	ASSFLGGRETQY
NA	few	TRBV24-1	ATSERNQPQH